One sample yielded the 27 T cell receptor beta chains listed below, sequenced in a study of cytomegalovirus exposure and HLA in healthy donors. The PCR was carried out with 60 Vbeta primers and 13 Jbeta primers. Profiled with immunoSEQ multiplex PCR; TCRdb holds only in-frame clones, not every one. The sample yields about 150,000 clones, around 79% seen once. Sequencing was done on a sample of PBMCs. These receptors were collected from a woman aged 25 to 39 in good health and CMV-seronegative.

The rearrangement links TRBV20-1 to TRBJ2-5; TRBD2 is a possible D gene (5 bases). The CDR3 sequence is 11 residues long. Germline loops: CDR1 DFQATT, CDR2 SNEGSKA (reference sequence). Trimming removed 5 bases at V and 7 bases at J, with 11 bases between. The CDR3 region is CSALGSWTQYF. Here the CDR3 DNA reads TGCAGTGCTCTAGGGAGCTGGACCCAGTACTTC.

CDR3 nucleotides: TGTGCCAGCAGCTCCTGGACAATGGGGCTACATTCGTCGGGCTACACCTTC. Its translation is CASSSWTMGLHSSGYTF. The chain couples TRBV11-2 to TRBJ1-2, with a weak D call TRBD1 (5 bases). Trimming left V 4 bases short and J 8 bases short, with 26 bases between. Germline V gives CDR1 SGHAT, CDR2 FQNNGV. CDR3 length: 17 amino acids.

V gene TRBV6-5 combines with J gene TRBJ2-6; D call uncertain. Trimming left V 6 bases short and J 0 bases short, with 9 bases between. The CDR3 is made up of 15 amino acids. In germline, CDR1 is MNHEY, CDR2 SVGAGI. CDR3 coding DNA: TGTGCCAGCAGCTCCCTTTTCTCTGGGGCCAACGTCCTGACTTTC. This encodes CASSSLFSGANVLTF.

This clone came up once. In nucleotides, the CDR3 is TGTGCCAGCAGCTTAGACAGGGGGAACAATCAGCCCCAGCATTTT. Translating gives CASSLDRGNNQPQHF. V and J are TRBV11-3 and TRBJ1-5, with 7 bases aligning to TRBD1. V trimming: 0 bases; J trimming: 3 bases; junction bases outside the gene matches: 2. The CDR3 contains 15 residues. CDR1 is SGHNT, CDR2 YENEEA, per germline.

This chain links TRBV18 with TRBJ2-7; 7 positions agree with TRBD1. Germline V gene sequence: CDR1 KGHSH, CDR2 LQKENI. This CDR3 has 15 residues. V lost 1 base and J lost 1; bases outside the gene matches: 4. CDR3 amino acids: CASSPQPGQSYEQYF. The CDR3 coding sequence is TGTGCCAGCTCACCACAACCGGGACAGTCCTACGAGCAGTACTTC.

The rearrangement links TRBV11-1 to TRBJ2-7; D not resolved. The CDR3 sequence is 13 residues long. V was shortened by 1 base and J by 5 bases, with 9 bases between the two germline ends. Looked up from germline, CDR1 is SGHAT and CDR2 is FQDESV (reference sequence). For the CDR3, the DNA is TGTGCCAGCAGCTTAGGGCCTGTGGACGAGCAGTACTTC. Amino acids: CASSLGPVDEQYF.

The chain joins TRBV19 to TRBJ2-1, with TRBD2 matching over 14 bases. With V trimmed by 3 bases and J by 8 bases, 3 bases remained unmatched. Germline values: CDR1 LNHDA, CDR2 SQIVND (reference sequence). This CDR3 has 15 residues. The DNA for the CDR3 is TGTGCCAGTAGTATGACTAGCGGGGGGGCTGATGAGCAGTTCTTC. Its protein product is CASSMTSGGADEQFF.

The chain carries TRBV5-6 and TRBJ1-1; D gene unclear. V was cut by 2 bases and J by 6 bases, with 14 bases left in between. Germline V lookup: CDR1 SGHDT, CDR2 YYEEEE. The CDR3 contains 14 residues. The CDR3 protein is CASSFYIGGPEAFF. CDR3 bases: TGTGCCAGCAGCTTTTACATCGGAGGGCCTGAAGCTTTCTTT.

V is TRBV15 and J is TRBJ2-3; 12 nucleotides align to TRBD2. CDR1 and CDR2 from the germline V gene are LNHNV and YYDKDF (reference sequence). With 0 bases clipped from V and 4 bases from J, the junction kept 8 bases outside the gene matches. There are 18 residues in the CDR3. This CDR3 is CATSRDLAGGPVADTQYF. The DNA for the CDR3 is TGTGCCACCAGCAGAGACCTAGCGGGGGGGCCCGTCGCAGATACGCAGTATTTT.

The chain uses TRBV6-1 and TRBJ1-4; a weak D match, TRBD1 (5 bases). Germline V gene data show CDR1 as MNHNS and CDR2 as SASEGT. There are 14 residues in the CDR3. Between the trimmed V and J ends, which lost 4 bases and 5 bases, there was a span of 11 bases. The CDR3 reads CASSAGLRNEKLFF. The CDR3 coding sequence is TGTGCCAGCAGTGCGGGACTGAGAAATGAAAAACTGTTTTTT.

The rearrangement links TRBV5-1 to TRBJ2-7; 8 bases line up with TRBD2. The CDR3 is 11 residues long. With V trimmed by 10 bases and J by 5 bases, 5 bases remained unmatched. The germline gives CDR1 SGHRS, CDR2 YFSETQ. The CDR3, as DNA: TGCGCCCGGGGGGGGGTCGACGAGCAGTACTTC. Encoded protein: CARGGVDEQYF.

CDR3 sequence reads: CAWSGQGGTEAFF. DNA for the CDR3: TGTGCCTGGAGTGGACAGGGTGGCACTGAAGCTTTCTTT. The J gene is TRBJ1-1, the V gene TRBV30; TRBD1 matches at 7 bases. Germline assignment: CDR1 GTSNPN and CDR2 SVGIG (reference sequence). This CDR3 comprises 13 residues. V shed 1 base and J 4 bases; nucleotides not matched to a gene: 3. Full variable domain (outside the CDR3, taken from reference TRBV30 and TRBJ1-1): SQTIHQWPATLVQPVGSPLSLECTVEGTSNPNLYWYRQAAGRGLQLLFYSVGIGQISSEVPQNLSASRPQDRQFILSSKKLLLSDSGFYLCAWSGQGGTEAFFGQGTRLTVV.

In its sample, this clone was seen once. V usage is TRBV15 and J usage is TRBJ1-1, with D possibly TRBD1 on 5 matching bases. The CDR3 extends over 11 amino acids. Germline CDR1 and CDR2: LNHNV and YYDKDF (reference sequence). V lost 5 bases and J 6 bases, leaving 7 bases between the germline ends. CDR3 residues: CATSGRAEAFF. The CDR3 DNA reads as TGTGCCACCAGCGGCAGGGCTGAAGCTTTCTTT.

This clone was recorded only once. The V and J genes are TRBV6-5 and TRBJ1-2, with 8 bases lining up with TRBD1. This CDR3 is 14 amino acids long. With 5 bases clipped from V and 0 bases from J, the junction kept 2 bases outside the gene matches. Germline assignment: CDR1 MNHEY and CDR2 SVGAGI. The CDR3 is CASSETGANYGYTF. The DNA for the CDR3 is TGTGCCAGCAGTGAGACAGGGGCTAACTATGGCTACACCTTC.

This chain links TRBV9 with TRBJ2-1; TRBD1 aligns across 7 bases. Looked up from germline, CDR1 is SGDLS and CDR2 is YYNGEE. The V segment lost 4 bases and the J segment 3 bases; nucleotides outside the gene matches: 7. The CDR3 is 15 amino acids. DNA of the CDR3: TGTGCCAGCAGCCTCCGGGACAGCGACTACAATGAGCAGTTCTTC. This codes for CASSLRDSDYNEQFF.

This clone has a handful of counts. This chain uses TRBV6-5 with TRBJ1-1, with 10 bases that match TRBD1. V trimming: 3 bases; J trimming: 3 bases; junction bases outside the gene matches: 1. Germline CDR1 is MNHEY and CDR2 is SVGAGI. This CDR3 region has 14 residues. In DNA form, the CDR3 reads TGTGCCAGCAGTTATGGGACAGGGGACACTGAAGCTTTCTTT. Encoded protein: CASSYGTGDTEAFF.

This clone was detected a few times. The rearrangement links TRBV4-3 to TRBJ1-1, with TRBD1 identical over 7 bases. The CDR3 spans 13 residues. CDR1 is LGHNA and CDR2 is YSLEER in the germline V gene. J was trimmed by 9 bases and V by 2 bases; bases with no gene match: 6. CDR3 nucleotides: TGCGCCAGCAGCCAACTAAGGGGGCGGCAAGCTTTCTTT. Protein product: CASSQLRGRQAFF.

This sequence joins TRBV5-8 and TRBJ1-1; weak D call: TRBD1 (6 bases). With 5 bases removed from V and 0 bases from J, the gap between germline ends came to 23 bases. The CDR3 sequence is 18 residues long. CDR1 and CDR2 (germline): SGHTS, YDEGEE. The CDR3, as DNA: TGTGCCAGCAGATCGAAGGGCCCTGGACAGCTATTGAACACTGAAGCTTTCTTT. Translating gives CASRSKGPGQLLNTEAFF.

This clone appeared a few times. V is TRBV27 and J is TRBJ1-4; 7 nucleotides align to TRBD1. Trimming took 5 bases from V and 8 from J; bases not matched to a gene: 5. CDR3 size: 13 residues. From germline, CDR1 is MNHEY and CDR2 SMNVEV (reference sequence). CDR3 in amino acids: CASSPGQAEKLFF. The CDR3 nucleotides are TGTGCCAGCAGTCCAGGACAGGCCGAAAAACTGTTTTTT.

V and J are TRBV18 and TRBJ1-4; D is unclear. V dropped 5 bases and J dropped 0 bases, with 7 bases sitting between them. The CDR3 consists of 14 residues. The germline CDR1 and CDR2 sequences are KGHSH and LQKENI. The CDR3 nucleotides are TGTGCCAGCTCATCGACAACAACTAATGAAAAACTGTTTTTT. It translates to CASSSTTTNEKLFF.

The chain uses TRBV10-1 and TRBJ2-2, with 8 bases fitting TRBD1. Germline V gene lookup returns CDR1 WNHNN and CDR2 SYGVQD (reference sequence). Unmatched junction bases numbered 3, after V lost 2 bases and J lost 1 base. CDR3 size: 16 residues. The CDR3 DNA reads TGCGCCAGCAGTGAGCGCGGACAGGGGAACACCGGGGAGCTGTTTTTT. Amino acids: CASSERGQGNTGELFF.

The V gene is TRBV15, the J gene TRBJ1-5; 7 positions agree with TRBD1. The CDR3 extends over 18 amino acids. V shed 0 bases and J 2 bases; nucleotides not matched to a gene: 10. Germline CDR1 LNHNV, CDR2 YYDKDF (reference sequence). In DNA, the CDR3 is TGTGCCACCAGCAGAGACGTCTCGACAGGGAAACGCAATCAGCCCCAGCATTTT. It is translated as CATSRDVSTGKRNQPQHF.

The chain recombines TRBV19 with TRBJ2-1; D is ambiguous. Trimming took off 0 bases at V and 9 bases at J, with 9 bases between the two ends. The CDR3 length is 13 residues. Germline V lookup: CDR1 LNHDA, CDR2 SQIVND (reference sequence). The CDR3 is CASSIERWSEQFF. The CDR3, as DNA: TGTGCCAGTAGTATAGAACGCTGGAGTGAGCAGTTCTTC.

The CDR3 protein is CASSGDRRGPQHF. DNA for the CDR3: TGTGCCAGCAGTGGGGACAGGAGAGGGCCCCAGCATTTT. The V gene is TRBV6-5, the J gene TRBJ1-5; 8 nucleotides match TRBD1. V lost 5 bases and J lost 9; bases outside the gene matches: 6. The CDR3 contains 13 residues. Germline V gene lookup returns CDR1 MNHEY and CDR2 SVGAGI.

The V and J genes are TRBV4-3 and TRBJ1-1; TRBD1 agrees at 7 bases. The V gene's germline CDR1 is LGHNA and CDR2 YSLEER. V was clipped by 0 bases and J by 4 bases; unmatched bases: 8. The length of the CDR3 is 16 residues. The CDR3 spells CASSQDRTGVFTEAFF. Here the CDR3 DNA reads TGCGCCAGCAGCCAAGACCGGACAGGTGTGTTCACTGAAGCTTTCTTT.

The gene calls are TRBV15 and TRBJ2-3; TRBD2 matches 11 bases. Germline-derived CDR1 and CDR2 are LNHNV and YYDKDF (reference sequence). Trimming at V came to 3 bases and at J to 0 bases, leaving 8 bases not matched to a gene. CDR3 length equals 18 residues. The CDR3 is CATSSDASSGGSTDTQYF. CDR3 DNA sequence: TGTGCCACCAGCAGCGACGCATCTAGCGGGGGGAGCACAGATACGCAGTATTTT.

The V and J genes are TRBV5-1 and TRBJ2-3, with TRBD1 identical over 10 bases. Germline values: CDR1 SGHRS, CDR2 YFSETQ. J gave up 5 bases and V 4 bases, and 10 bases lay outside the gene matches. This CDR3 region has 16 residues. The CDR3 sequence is CASSPKGQGFIDTQYF. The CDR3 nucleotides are TGCGCCAGCAGCCCGAAGGGACAGGGGTTCATAGATACGCAGTATTTT.